The present T cell receptor (beta chain) was sequenced within a study of T cells after yellow fever vaccination. This clonotype showed up just a few times. CDR3 length: 13 amino acids. The germline V gene encodes CDR1 MNHNY and CDR2 SVGAGI (reference sequence). V was pared by 5 bases and J by 6 bases, with 14 bases between. TCRdb fed the 5' RACE reads into MiXCR, producing one record per CDR3 protein. The sample has more than 65,000 distinct CDR3 sequences, 13% seen once. This TCR was sampled from a man between 18 and 35 years old who received the YFV17D yellow fever vaccine. The V and J genes are TRBV6-6 and TRBJ2-7; D gene unclear. The material was CD8+ T cells not binding an NS4B(214-222) dextramer, sorted from PBMCs, obtained about 21 days after the first yellow fever vaccination. The CDR3 DNA sequence: TGTGCCAGCAGTCCGCTGGAGACTTTCGAGCAGTACGTC. It codes for CASSPLETFEQYV.